These 18 T cell receptor beta chains originate from one sample sequenced in a study of T cells expressing NK-cell markers. Each CDR3 protein gets one entry in TCRdb, which reprocessed the 5' RACE reads and gives no DNA. The listing contains 150,000 or so distinct CDR3 sequences. Specimen: blood T cells: a sorted CD56 or NKG2C T cell subset, CD4+ or CD8+ T cells, or bulk PBMC T cells (not recorded which). The receptors were gathered from a woman in her 50s in good health.

The gene calls are TRBV2 and TRBJ2-7. Germline CDR1 is SNHLY and CDR2 is FYNNEI. This CDR3 region has 11 residues. CDR3: CASIGSYEQYF.

The J gene is TRBJ2-7, the V gene TRBV29-1; no DNA is available, so the TRBD1 call from TCRdb remains unchecked. The CDR3 has 11 residues. Per the germline V gene, CDR1 is SQVTM and CDR2 is ANQGSEA. CDR3 in amino acids: CSVEQGREQYF.

This chain connects TRBV24-1 to TRBJ2-1. This CDR3 has 12 residues. CDR1 is KGHDR, CDR2 SFDVKD, per germline. This CDR3 is CATRSRFGEQFF.

This chain links TRBV10-3 with TRBJ2-5; the D call from TCRdb, TRBD2, cannot be confirmed without DNA. This CDR3 spans 15 amino acids. Germline CDR1 ENHRY, CDR2 SYGVKD. Here the CDR3 reads CAISGKTSGLETQYF.

The chain links TRBV29-1 to TRBJ2-2. The CDR3 extends over 13 amino acids. Per germline, CDR1 SQVTM and CDR2 ANQGSEA. The CDR3 is CSVLKANTGELFF.

This chain connects TRBV18 to TRBJ2-1; TCRdb's assignment of TRBD2 cannot be checked, as there is no DNA. CDR1 is KGHSH and CDR2 is LQKENI in the germline V gene. This CDR3 comprises 16 residues. The CDR3 sequence: CASSPPLADVPNEQFF.

The rearrangement uses TRBV20-1 and TRBJ2-2. This CDR3 is 15 amino acids long. Germline CDR1 and CDR2: DFQATT and SNEGSKA (reference sequence). The CDR3 sequence: CSARDTATGTGELFF.

The rearrangement uses TRBV6-6 and TRBJ2-4; checking the TCRdb D call of TRBD2 is not possible without DNA. Germline values: CDR1 MNHNY, CDR2 SVGAGI (reference sequence). The CDR3 runs 17 residues. CDR3 sequence reads: CASSTRHPLTAKNIQYF.

The chain has TRBV20-1 and TRBJ2-5. Germline V lookup: CDR1 DFQATT, CDR2 SNEGSKA (reference sequence). The CDR3 runs 14 residues. CDR3 loop: CSARDFPDRETQYF.

J is TRBJ2-3 and V is TRBV23-1; there is no DNA to check the TCRdb D call of TRBD2. TRBV23-1 has ORF status, its function being uncertain. The CDR3 sequence is 18 residues long. Here the CDR3 reads CASSQLLQGPKGTDTQYF.

This sequence joins TRBV24-1 and TRBJ2-2; there is no DNA to check the TCRdb D call of TRBD2. CDR1 and CDR2 (germline): KGHDR, SFDVKD. CDR3 length equals 17 residues. CDR3 amino acids: CATRGTSGPLNTGELFF.

The chain combines TRBV3-1 with TRBJ2-1. This CDR3 region has 12 residues. From germline, CDR1 is LGHDT and CDR2 YNNKEL (reference sequence). The CDR3 loop is CASSQKANEQFF.

The chain joins TRBV27 to TRBJ1-1. The CDR3 runs 15 residues. Germline CDR1 MNHEY, CDR2 SMNVEV (reference sequence). CDR3 region: CASSLNGLIGTEAFF.

CDR3 region: CASRTLAGGPGNEQFF. The chain links TRBV12-3 or TRBV12-4 to TRBJ2-1; TCRdb's D call, TRBD2, is unchecked because there is no DNA. The CDR3 length is 16 residues.

The chain couples TRBV5-1 to TRBJ2-3; TCRdb names TRBD1, which stays unverified in the absence of DNA. Germline assignment: CDR1 SGHRS and CDR2 YFSETQ. The CDR3 extends over 15 amino acids. The CDR3 reads CASSPQGDRGDTQYF.

The chain is built from TRBV11-2 and TRBJ2-1; TCRdb outputs TRBD2, but without DNA this stays unchecked. This CDR3 has 16 residues. Germline V lookup: CDR1 SGHAT, CDR2 FQNNGV. This chain's CDR3 is CASSPTSGTSYNEQFF. The full variable domain, rest sourced from reference TRBV11-2 and TRBJ2-1, is EAGVAQSPRYKIIEKRQSVAFWCNPISGHATLYWYQQILGQGPKLLIQFQNNGVVDDSQLPKDRFSAERLKGVDSTLKIQPAKLEDSAVYLCASSPTSGTSYNEQFFGPGTRLTVL.

The V gene is TRBV4-2, the J gene TRBJ2-1; the D call from TCRdb, TRBD2, cannot be confirmed without DNA. Per germline, CDR1 LGHNA and CDR2 YNFKEQ. The CDR3 spans 16 residues. The CDR3: CASSKGLLASGYEQFF.

The genes are TRBV13 and TRBJ2-2. Germline CDR1 and CDR2: PRHDT and FYEKMQ (reference sequence). There are 14 residues in the CDR3. CDR3 in amino acids: CASILALNTGELFF.